A single sample is the source of the 11 T cell receptor beta chains below, sequenced in a study of T-cell reconstitution after alpha-beta-depleted transplantation in children. Unique molecular identifiers were used to barcode this TCRbeta library. TCRdb processed the PCR reads anew with MiXCR; each CDR3 protein has one entry. The data contain roughly 420,000 distinct CDR3 sequences, about a sixth of them singletons. The source material was PBMCs, mostly from graft donor cells, sampled 360 days after TCRalphabeta/CD19-depleted stem cell transplant. All receptors derive from a boy less than two years old who had a stem cell transplant for Wiskott-Aldrich syndrome, so the T cells may come from the graft donor.

This clonotype was seen a few times. The genes are TRBV6-5 and TRBJ2-7; 10 bases match TRBD1. J was trimmed by 4 bases and V by 4 bases; bases with no gene match: 10. CDR1 and CDR2 from the germline V gene are MNHEY and SVGAGI. The CDR3 consists of 16 residues. The CDR3 DNA follows: TGTGCCAGCAGTTCGACCGGGACAGGGGTACGGTACGAGCAGTACTTC. This gives the protein CASSSTGTGVRYEQYF.

This clonotype was seen more than once but under ten times. This chain uses TRBV15 with TRBJ1-1; a possible D gene is TRBD1 (5 bases). Germline V gene lookup returns CDR1 LNHNV and CDR2 YYDKDF (reference sequence). The CDR3 consists of 18 residues. Trimming stripped 1 base from V and 1 base from J, with 19 bases between. The CDR3 sequence is CATSRASFGWGTNTEAFF. The CDR3 DNA sequence: TGTGCCACCAGCAGAGCCTCGTTTGGGTGGGGGACGAACACTGAAGCTTTCTTT.

This clonotype was counted ten times or more. This sequence joins TRBV7-2 and TRBJ2-7, with a weak D call TRBD1 (6 bases). The CDR3 has 15 amino acids. The V gene lost 2 bases and the J gene lost 0 bases, with 11 bases spanning the gap. Per germline, CDR1 SGHTA and CDR2 FQGNSA. CDR3 in amino acids: CASSLLGAGSYEQYF. CDR3 bases: TGTGCCAGCAGCTTACTGGGGGCGGGCTCCTACGAGCAGTACTTC. Full variable domain (missing parts from reference TRBV7-2 and TRBJ2-7): GAGVSQSPSNKVTEKGKDVELRCDPISGHTALYWYRQSLGQGLEFLIYFQGNSAPDKSGLPSDRFSAERTGGSVSTLTIQRTQQEDSAVYLCASSLLGAGSYEQYFGPGTRLTVT.

The table lists this clonotype with a count of one. The CDR3 carries no conserved terminal phenylalanine or tryptophan, so it likely arises from a read error. No DNA is shown, since the ends of the CDR3 on it are uncertain; the CDR3 is the one TCRdb lists. This chain connects TRBV7-4 to TRBJ2-7; the table gives TRBD2 as D, unverified against the DNA. A total of 8 residues make up the CDR3, ends included. CDR1 is SGHVT and CDR2 is SQSDAQ in the germline V gene. The CDR3 reads CASRLGGL.

The chain joins TRBV4-1 to TRBJ2-5, with 8 bases identical to TRBD2. The germline V gene has CDR1 MGHRA and CDR2 YSYEKL. V shed 1 base and J 3 bases; nucleotides not matched to a gene: 10. The CDR3 is 17 amino acids. CDR3 region: CASSQVVGLGYEETQYF. As DNA, the CDR3 is TGCGCCAGCAGCCAAGTGGTGGGACTAGGATACGAAGAGACCCAGTACTTC.

Many counts were recorded for this clonotype. The chain recombines TRBV24-1 with TRBJ2-1; 14 positions agree with TRBD2. V was clipped by 4 bases and J by 6 bases; unmatched bases: 10. Germline CDR1 and CDR2: KGHDR and SFDVKD. The CDR3 length is 18 residues. This CDR3 reads CATSEATSGRAPFNEQFF. CDR3 bases: TGTGCCACCAGTGAGGCGACTAGCGGGAGGGCCCCCTTCAATGAGCAGTTCTTC.

This clonotype was seen more than once but under ten times. The chain carries TRBV12-3 or TRBV12-4 and TRBJ1-1; 7 bases fit TRBD1. V dropped 4 bases and J dropped 0; count of bases not matched to a gene: 5. The CDR3 covers 15 residues. The CDR3 DNA sequence: TGTGCCAGCAGTTCGAAGACAGGGATGAACACTGAAGCTTTCTTT. Protein sequence: CASSSKTGMNTEAFF.

In its sample, this clonotype was seen a few times. This chain uses TRBV5-1 with TRBJ2-2; 11 nucleotides align to TRBD2. In germline, CDR1 is SGHRS, CDR2 YFSETQ. V shed 6 bases and J 1 base; nucleotides not matched to a gene: 5. The CDR3 has 16 amino acids. DNA for the CDR3: TGCGCCAGCACTGTTCTAGCGGGGGGGAACACCGGGGAGCTGTTTTTT. Encoded protein: CASTVLAGGNTGELFF.

This clonotype was picked up a small number of times. The chain has TRBV7-2 and TRBJ2-7; TRBD2 matches at 10 bases. Germline-derived CDR1 and CDR2 are SGHTA and FQGNSA. This CDR3 is 15 amino acids long. V shed 5 bases and J 5 bases; nucleotides not matched to a gene: 9. This CDR3 is CASSPRTSGRNEQYF. Written as DNA, the CDR3 is TGTGCCAGCAGCCCCCGGACTAGCGGAAGGAACGAGCAGTACTTC.

The gene calls are TRBV6-5 and TRBJ1-3, with D uncertain. The germline gives CDR1 MNHEY, CDR2 SVGAGI. The CDR3 contains 14 residues. V shed 3 bases and J shed 4 bases, with 10 bases lying between them. The DNA of the CDR3 is TGTGCCAGCAGTTATGTGAGTGAGGGAAACACCATATATTTT. It is translated as CASSYVSEGNTIYF.

In this sample, this clonotype turned up a few times. The chain uses TRBV7-8 and TRBJ1-6; unclear D gene. Trimming took 0 bases from V and 14 from J, leaving 20 bases between them. CDR1 and CDR2 from the germline V gene are SGHVS and FQNEAQ. The CDR3 has 16 residues. CDR3 nucleotide sequence: TGTGCCAGCAGCTTAGCGCTGTGGGTAGCTGGCAACACCCTCCACTTT. Translation: CASSLALWVAGNTLHF. The whole variable domain, remainder taken from reference TRBV7-8 and TRBJ1-6, is GAGVSQSPRYKVAKRGQDVALRCDPISGHVSLFWYQQALGQGPEFLTYFQNEAQLDKSGLPSDRFFAERPEGSVSTLKIQRTQQEDSAVYLCASSLALWVAGNTLHFGNGTRLTVT.